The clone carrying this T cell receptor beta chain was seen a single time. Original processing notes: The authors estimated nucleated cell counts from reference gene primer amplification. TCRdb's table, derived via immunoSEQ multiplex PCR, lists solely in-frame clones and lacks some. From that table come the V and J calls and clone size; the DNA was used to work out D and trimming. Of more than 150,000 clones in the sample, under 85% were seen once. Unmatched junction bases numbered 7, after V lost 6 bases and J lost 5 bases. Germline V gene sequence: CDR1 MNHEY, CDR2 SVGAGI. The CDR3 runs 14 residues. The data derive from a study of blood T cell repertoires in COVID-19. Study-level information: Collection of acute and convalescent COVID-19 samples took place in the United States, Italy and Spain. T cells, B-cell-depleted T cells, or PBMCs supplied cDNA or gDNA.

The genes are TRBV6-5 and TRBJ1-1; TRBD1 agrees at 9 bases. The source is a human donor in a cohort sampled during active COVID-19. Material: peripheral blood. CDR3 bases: TGTGCCAGCAGACACAGGGGGCGACGGACTGAAGCTTTCTTT. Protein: CASRHRGRRTEAFF.